The clone carrying this TCR beta chain was observed a single time. Its matching antigen is unknown. This sample's treatment: roughly 10-day PBMC culture with coronavirus spike peptide pools or control peptides (ViraFEST assay). After expanding antigen-specific T cells with peptide pools, ViraFEST sequenced their TCRs. These data are taken from a study of vaccination and CD4 T cells after COVID-19. General study results and limits: Spike mono-reactive clones accounted for 304 of the 307 vaccine-specific clones found in convalescent patients.

Germline CDR1 LNHDA, CDR2 SQIVND (reference sequence). The V end lost 1 base, the J end lost 1 base, and 19 bases lay between the germline ends. The CDR3 is 18 residues long. Scientists ran DNA taken from cultured CD4+ T cells through the Oncomine TCR Beta short-read assay for sequencing. TCRdb processed the PCR reads anew with MiXCR; each CDR3 protein has one entry. The table has roughly 14,000 distinct CDR3 sequences, roughly 24% seen once; the top ten hold about 18%. The TCR comes from a human donor who had recovered from COVID-19. Sequencing was performed on CD4+ T cells from blood, cultured in vitro, taken after SARS-CoV-2 vaccination. The chain employs TRBV19 and TRBJ1-1; D gene unclear. The CDR3 loop reads CASSIGFRREPQNTEAFF. In DNA form, the CDR3 reads TGTGCCAGTAGTATAGGTTTCCGGAGGGAACCCCAGAACACTGAAGCTTTCTTT.